Each of the 14 T cell receptor beta chains below was sequenced from the same sample in a study of shared clonotypes between healthy human individuals. Produced via immunoSEQ multiplex PCR; TCRdb's table is partial and in-frame only. The table lists 300,000 to 350,000 clones, more than 60% of them singletons, with 8% to 13% in the top ten. The source material was memory CD4+ T cells sorted from blood. Specified subset: CD45RA-negative fraction. These receptors were obtained from a man aged 25 to 45 in good health.

This clone has just one count. This chain uses TRBV29-1 with TRBJ1-4; D is possibly TRBD1 (5 bases). The CDR3 loop spans 14 amino acids. Trimming took 6 bases from V and 7 from J, leaving 18 bases between them. Germline CDR1 reads SQVTM; CDR2 reads ANQGSEA. This chain's CDR3 is CSVLQAFKSEKLFF. CDR3 DNA: TGCAGCGTATTACAGGCTTTTAAGAGTGAAAAACTGTTTTTT. Variable domain in full (rest from reference TRBV29-1 and TRBJ1-4): SAVISQKPSRDICQRGTSLTIQCQVDSQVTMMFWYRQQPGQSLTLIATANQGSEATYESGFVIDKFPISRPNLTFSTLTVSNMSPEDSSIYLCSVLQAFKSEKLFFGSGTQLSVL.

The V call is TRBV6-5, the J call TRBJ2-3; D uncertain. The CDR3 contains 13 residues. V was clipped by 5 bases and J by 0 bases, with 6 bases between them. Germline values: CDR1 MNHEY, CDR2 SVGAGI. CDR3 in amino acids: CASSQYSTDTQYF. The CDR3 region has the DNA TGTGCCAGCAGTCAATATAGCACAGATACGCAGTATTTT.

With respect to this clone: The germline gene is not matched at one end of the junction; a read error may be the cause. The sample holds other DNA sequences that translate to the same CDR3. For the CDR3, the DNA is TGTGCTAGCAGCCCGGGGGGCGAGAGCTATGGCTACACCTTC. It codes for CASSPGGESYGYTF. J is TRBJ1-2 and V is TRBV9; D possibly corresponds to TRBD1 (6 bases). This CDR3 has 14 residues. Per germline, CDR1 SGDLS and CDR2 YYNGEE.

V is TRBV5-4 and J is TRBJ1-1; perhaps TRBD1 as D (6 bases). This CDR3 comprises 14 residues. CDR1 SGHNT and CDR2 YYREEE come from the germline V gene (reference sequence). Trimming took 0 bases from V and 0 from J, leaving 6 bases between them. In DNA form, the CDR3 reads TGTGCCAGCAGCTTGGGGGACATGAACACTGAAGCTTTCTTT. This encodes CASSLGDMNTEAFF. The full variable domain, with the rest looked up from reference TRBV5-4 and TRBJ1-1, is ETGVTQSPTHLIKTRGQQVTLRCSSQSGHNTVSWYQQALGQGPQFIFQYYREEENGRGNFPPRFSGLQFPNYSSELNVNALELDDSALYLCASSLGDMNTEAFFGQGTRLTVV.

The CDR3 region has the DNA TGTGCCAGTACGGGAACTCGTGGCACTGAAGCTTTCTTT. This translates into CASTGTRGTEAFF. The genes are TRBV19 and TRBJ1-1; no clear D gene. The CDR3 extends over 13 amino acids. The germline CDR1 and CDR2 sequences are LNHDA and SQIVND (reference sequence). V shed 7 bases and J shed 4 bases, with 13 bases lying between them.

The J gene is TRBJ1-2, the V gene TRBV6-1, with a tentative D call TRBD1 (5 bases). The CDR3 sequence is 13 residues long. V lost 7 bases and J 2 bases, leaving 11 bases between the germline ends. Germline V gene data show CDR1 as MNHNS and CDR2 as SASEGT. The CDR3 coding sequence is TGTGCCAGCAAAACAGGAGTAAACTATGGCTACACCTTC. This gives the protein CASKTGVNYGYTF.

This clone was seen just once. Other DNA variants within this sample encode the same CDR3. The chain joins TRBV9 to TRBJ2-1; D may be TRBD2 (5 bases). The germline CDR1 and CDR2 sequences are SGDLS and YYNGEE. V dropped 2 bases and J dropped 3 bases, with 9 bases sitting between them. The CDR3 contains 14 residues. The CDR3 region is CASSVGGLYNEQFF. CDR3 DNA sequence: TGTGCCAGCAGCGTGGGTGGACTCTACAATGAGCAGTTCTTC.

The chain joins TRBV27 to TRBJ2-1, with 14 positions matching TRBD2. The V segment lost 3 bases and the J segment 7 bases; nucleotides outside the gene matches: 8. The germline gives CDR1 MNHEY, CDR2 SMNVEV (reference sequence). The CDR3 runs to 17 residues. CDR3 nucleotides: TGTGCCAGCAGTTTCGGCGGACTAGCGGGAGGATCGAATGAGCAGTTCTTC. Its translation is CASSFGGLAGGSNEQFF.

This clone was counted ten times or more. The J gene is TRBJ2-6, the V gene TRBV6-5, with 9 bases aligning to TRBD1. V shed 5 bases, J shed 5 bases, and the junction held 4 bases outside the gene matches. Per the germline V gene, CDR1 is MNHEY and CDR2 is SVGAGI. The CDR3 consists of 15 residues. CDR3 DNA: TGTGCCAGCAGTCCTACAGGGGGCTGGGCCAACGTCCTGACTTTC. Translation gives CASSPTGGWANVLTF.

The sample holds a few counts of this clone. CDR3 loop: CASSLDGNTEAFF. The CDR3 nucleotides read TGTGCCAGCAGCTTAGACGGGAACACTGAAGCTTTCTTT. This chain joins TRBV11-2 and TRBJ1-1; unclear D gene. Germline lookup yields CDR1 SGHAT and CDR2 FQNNGV. CDR3 length: 13 amino acids. Trimming left V 0 bases short and J 1 base short, with 3 bases between.

This clone showed up just once. V and J are TRBV11-3 and TRBJ1-1; no reliable D call. The CDR3 is 13 residues long. The germline V and J ends were trimmed by 0 bases and 5 bases, with 7 bases remaining between them. Germline lookup yields CDR1 SGHNT and CDR2 YENEEA. CDR3 nucleotide sequence: TGTGCCAGCAGCTTAGATGGAGAAACTGAAGCTTTCTTT. Encoded protein: CASSLDGETEAFF.

This clone showed up just a few times. The CDR3 DNA is TGTGCCAGCAGCCAGGGTGATTATTCCTACAATGAGCAGTTCTTC. Translation: CASSQGDYSYNEQFF. This chain uses TRBV4-2 with TRBJ2-1; D unresolved. Germline V gene data show CDR1 as LGHNA and CDR2 as YNFKEQ. This CDR3 is built from 15 residues. Trimming removed 3 bases from V and 1 base from J, with 10 bases in between.

This chain connects TRBV19 to TRBJ1-1, with D uncertain. Trimming took 3 bases from V and 4 from J, leaving 12 bases between them. The CDR3 contains 14 residues. CDR1 LNHDA and CDR2 SQIVND come from the germline V gene (reference sequence). The CDR3 coding sequence is TGTGCCAGTAGTATTATTGGTCAAGGCACTGAAGCTTTCTTT. This codes for CASSIIGQGTEAFF.

The chain has TRBV5-1 and TRBJ2-2; 7 nucleotides line up with TRBD2. V gave up 2 bases and J gave up 4 bases; unmatched junction bases: 5. CDR1 SGHRS and CDR2 YFSETQ come from the germline V gene. The CDR3 spans 15 residues. The CDR3 spells CASSFGGSATGELFF. The CDR3 DNA is TGCGCCAGCAGCTTTGGCGGGAGCGCCACCGGGGAGCTGTTTTTT.